These T cell receptor beta chains were read from a single sample in a study of identical twins. TCRdb analysed the 5' RACE reads with MiXCR anew, one entry per CDR3 protein. This table holds some 660,000 distinct CDR3 sequences, 8.6% found once. This sample was shared with a second study, whose subject was yellow fever vaccine responses in identical twins.

The sequencing sample was made of PBMCs. The receptors were gathered from a woman aged 18-30 years in good health. The CDR3 runs from the conserved cysteine through the conserved F or W. Each record gives: CDR3 protein, CDR3 DNA, D gene, J gene, V gene, clone size. A D gene is named only where the DNA matches it firmly. Size is stated for part of the rows, as once, few or many counts, or as a class when the clone is expanded.

CDR3aa: CASSFAGIQGYTF; CDR3nt: TGTGCCAGCAGTTTCGCAGGGATTCAAGGCTACACCTTC; d_gene: -; j_gene: TRBJ1-2; v_gene: TRBV28; abundance: many
CDR3aa: CASSQGSGRTDTQYF; CDR3nt: TGTGCCAGCAGCCAAGGTTCAGGACGCACAGATACGCAGTATTTT; d_gene: -; j_gene: TRBJ2-3; v_gene: TRBV3-1; abundance: -
CDR3aa: CASSLFLGQGNEQFF; CDR3nt: TGTGCCAGCAGCTTATTCCTGGGACAGGGCAATGAGCAGTTCTTC; d_gene: TRBD1; j_gene: TRBJ2-1; v_gene: TRBV11-2; abundance: few
CDR3aa: CASSLAQGFTGELFF; CDR3nt: TGCGCCAGCAGCTTGGCCCAGGGGTTCACCGGGGAGCTGTTTTTT; d_gene: -; j_gene: TRBJ2-2; v_gene: TRBV5-1; abundance: few
CDR3aa: CASKMTRVETQYF; CDR3nt: TGTGCCAGCAAAATGACTAGGGTGGAGACCCAGTACTTC; d_gene: -; j_gene: TRBJ2-5; v_gene: TRBV25-1; abundance: -
CDR3aa: CASARAGGTDTQYF; CDR3nt: TGTGCCAGCGCTCGAGCGGGAGGGACAGATACGCAGTATTTT; d_gene: TRBD2; j_gene: TRBJ2-3; v_gene: TRBV7-6; abundance: few
CDR3aa: CASRGTSGATDTQYF; CDR3nt: TGTGCCAGCAGAGGAACTAGCGGGGCTACAGATACGCAGTATTTT; d_gene: TRBD2; j_gene: TRBJ2-3; v_gene: TRBV25-1; abundance: few
CDR3aa: CASSLQGSSFF; CDR3nt: TGTGCCAGCAGTTTACAGGGTTCATCTTTCTTT; d_gene: -; j_gene: TRBJ1-1; v_gene: TRBV12-3/TRBV12-4; abundance: few
CDR3aa: CSVERGTSGGFSSSYNEQFF; CDR3nt: TGCAGCGTTGAACGCGGGACTAGCGGGGGTTTTTCTAGCTCCTACAATGAGCAGTTCTTC; d_gene: TRBD2; j_gene: TRBJ2-1; v_gene: TRBV29-1; abundance: many
CDR3aa: CASSPRGLAGGRTYNEQFF; CDR3nt: TGTGCCAGCAGCCCCAGGGGACTAGCGGGGGGACGGACCTACAATGAGCAGTTCTTC; d_gene: TRBD2; j_gene: TRBJ2-1; v_gene: TRBV13; abundance: -
CDR3aa: CASSVGQGDQYF; CDR3nt: TGTGCCAGCAGCGTGGGACAGGGGGATCAGTATTTT; d_gene: TRBD1; j_gene: TRBJ2-3; v_gene: TRBV7-9; abundance: many
CDR3aa: CASSRTGSSYNEQFF; CDR3nt: TGTGCCAGCAGCCGGACAGGGAGCTCCTACAATGAGCAGTTCTTC; d_gene: TRBD1; j_gene: TRBJ2-1; v_gene: TRBV7-3; abundance: many
CDR3aa: CRATGLLGYTF; CDR3nt: TGCAGGGCTACAGGGCTCCTTGGCTACACCTTC; d_gene: -; j_gene: TRBJ1-2; v_gene: TRBV20-1; abundance: few
CDR3aa: CASSQDRRSYNSPLHF; CDR3nt: TGTGCCAGCAGCCAAGATCGGCGGAGCTATAATTCACCCCTCCACTTT; d_gene: -; j_gene: TRBJ1-6; v_gene: TRBV3-1; abundance: few
CDR3aa: CASSMGQPLATEAFF; CDR3nt: TGTGCCAGCAGCATGGGACAGCCGCTGGCCACTGAAGCTTTCTTT; d_gene: TRBD1; j_gene: TRBJ1-1; v_gene: TRBV7-9; abundance: many
CDR3aa: CASSVGVWDRVYNEQFF; CDR3nt: TGTGCCAGCAGCGTAGGGGTTTGGGACAGGGTCTACAATGAGCAGTTCTTC; d_gene: TRBD1; j_gene: TRBJ2-1; v_gene: TRBV9; abundance: -
CDR3aa: CASSQGDRLNSPLHF; CDR3nt: TGTGCCAGCAGCCAAGGGGACAGGCTTAATTCACCCCTCCACTTT; d_gene: TRBD1; j_gene: TRBJ1-6; v_gene: TRBV3-1; abundance: few
CDR3aa: CASLDGTGVNTEAFF; CDR3nt: TGTGCCAGCCTGGATGGGACAGGGGTGAACACTGAAGCTTTCTTT; d_gene: TRBD1; j_gene: TRBJ1-1; v_gene: TRBV2; abundance: -
CDR3aa: CASSPGQGSWELFF; CDR3nt: TGTGCCAGCAGCCCGGGACAGGGGTCGTGGGAGCTGTTTTTT; d_gene: TRBD1; j_gene: TRBJ2-2; v_gene: TRBV12-3/TRBV12-4; abundance: -
CDR3aa: CASSGGTIRPLHF; CDR3nt: TGTGCCAGCAGCGGGGGGACAATTCGTCCCCTCCACTTT; d_gene: -; j_gene: TRBJ1-6; v_gene: TRBV9; abundance: few
CDR3aa: CASSQRTPGGDEQFF; CDR3nt: TGCGCCAGCAGCCAACGGACTCCAGGGGGGGATGAGCAGTTCTTC; d_gene: -; j_gene: TRBJ2-1; v_gene: TRBV4-1; abundance: -
CDR3aa: CASSFRDEQFF; CDR3nt: TGTGCCAGCAGTTTTCGGGATGAGCAGTTCTTC; d_gene: -; j_gene: TRBJ2-1; v_gene: TRBV12-3/TRBV12-4; abundance: many